Below, 8 T cell receptor beta chains from the same sample are listed, as sequenced in a study of cytomegalovirus exposure and HLA in healthy donors (dated by TCRdb to about 2017). Receptor amplification or capture employed the immunoSEQ multiplex PCR assay. The multiplex PCR relied on a mix of 60 forward primers for TCR Vbeta segments and 13 reverse primers for TCR Jbeta segments. Sourced from immuneACCESS, this table was stored by TCRdb with only in-frame sequences that have V and J called. A share of the clones is absent; for the studies checked, an unresolved V gene accounts for under half, and the remainder has no known explanation. Across this sample there are roughly 120,000 clones, with approximately 86% seen only once. Of the sample, about 1.8% is held by the ten largest clones. The sequencing sample was made of PBMCs. The receptors here all came from a man aged 40-50 years in good health and CMV-seronegative.

This chain's CDR3 is CASSQESWALEQYF. CDR3 coding DNA: TGCGCCAGCAGCCAAGAAAGTTGGGCTCTCGAGCAGTACTTC. The rearrangement joins TRBV4-1 to TRBJ2-7, with D unresolved. The CDR3 length is 14 residues. V lost 0 bases, J lost 6 bases, and 12 bases lay in between. Germline assignment: CDR1 MGHRA and CDR2 YSYEKL.

The chain employs TRBV28 and TRBJ1-5; D is uncertain. CDR3 length: 12 residues. Trimming left V 3 bases short and J 7 bases short, with 7 bases between. Per the germline V gene, CDR1 is MDHEN and CDR2 is SYDVKM. The CDR3 region has the DNA TGTGCCAGCAGTTTGCAGAGGCAGCCCCAGCATTTT. Its translation: CASSLQRQPQHF.

This clone was seen a few times. In DNA form, the CDR3 reads TGTGCCAGCAGCCCAGACAGGGGGAGGATCTATGGCTACACCTTC. This codes for CASSPDRGRIYGYTF. The chain has TRBV7-9 and TRBJ1-2, with TRBD1 matching over 9 bases. V shed 5 bases and J 4 bases; nucleotides not matched to a gene: 8. Germline values: CDR1 SEHNR, CDR2 FQNEAQ (reference sequence). The CDR3 is made up of 15 amino acids.

The rearrangement uses TRBV5-1 and TRBJ1-2, with 9 positions matching TRBD1. The CDR3 is 14 amino acids. The V gene's germline CDR1 is SGHRS and CDR2 YFSETQ. Losses at the gene ends were 4 bases for V and 6 bases for J; bases not matched to a gene: 7. The chain's CDR3 is CASSLSWTGDGYTF. Written as DNA, the CDR3 is TGCGCCAGCAGCCTGTCCTGGACAGGGGATGGCTACACCTTC.

The chain recombines TRBV6-5 with TRBJ1-4, with D maybe TRBD1 (5 bases). V shed 6 bases and J shed 3 bases, with 14 bases lying between them. Per the germline V gene, CDR1 is MNHEY and CDR2 is SVGAGI. The CDR3 is made up of 15 amino acids. The CDR3 DNA reads as TGTGCCAGCAGACAGCCGGGGGGGGCTAATGAAAAACTGTTTTTT. Amino acid sequence: CASRQPGGANEKLFF.

The chain recombines TRBV29-1 with TRBJ2-7; D not resolved. The CDR3 loop spans 9 amino acids. V lost 7 bases and J lost 4, with 5 bases in between. From germline, CDR1 is SQVTM and CDR2 ANQGSEA. The CDR3 bases are TGCAGCGGGAGATACGAGCAGTACTTC. It is translated as CSGRYEQYF.

This clone was seen once. CDR3 amino acids: CASSFDSGNQPQHF. CDR3 coding DNA: TGTGCCAGCAGCTTCGACAGTGGCAATCAGCCCCAGCATTTT. The V and J genes are TRBV6-6 and TRBJ1-5; TRBD1 is a possible D gene (5 bases). V lost 6 bases to trimming and J lost 2 bases, with 11 bases between them. The CDR3 is made up of 14 amino acids. Germline CDR1 is MNHNY and CDR2 is SVGAGI (reference sequence).

A remark on this clone: One end of the junction is discordant with germline, which a read error may explain. The genes are TRBV28 and TRBJ1-2; tentatively, D is TRBD1 (5 bases). The germline V gene encodes CDR1 MDHEN and CDR2 SYDVKM. This CDR3 has 13 residues. CDR3 in amino acids: CASSFGGNFGYTF. The CDR3 nucleotides read TGTGCCAGCAGTTTCGGGGGGAACTTTGGCTACACCTTC.